The 11 T cell receptor beta chains below all came from one sample that was sequenced in a study of cytomegalovirus exposure and HLA in healthy donors. PCR amplification relied on 60 Vbeta primers (plus 13 Jbeta primers). The data were produced by immunoSEQ multiplex PCR, yet TCRdb's version contains in-frame clones alone and is incomplete. The repertoire holds 150,000 or so clones, about 88% seen once, with 2% to 2.5% in the top ten. Material: PBMCs. The receptors were gathered from a man between 18 and 29 years old in good health and CMV-seropositive.

The chain combines TRBV7-8 with TRBJ1-2, with 10 bases aligning to TRBD1. V trimming: 2 bases; J trimming: 5 bases; junction bases outside the gene matches: 11. Germline CDR1 and CDR2: SGHVS and FQNEAQ. The CDR3 contains 17 residues. CDR3 region: CASSLIVGGTGVYGYTF. The CDR3 bases are TGTGCCAGCAGCTTAATTGTCGGCGGGACAGGGGTTTATGGCTACACCTTC. The whole variable domain, filled in from reference TRBV7-8 and TRBJ1-2, reads GAGVSQSPRYKVAKRGQDVALRCDPISGHVSLFWYQQALGQGPEFLTYFQNEAQLDKSGLPSDRFFAERPEGSVSTLKIQRTQQEDSAVYLCASSLIVGGTGVYGYTFGSGTRLTVV.

The chain recombines TRBV6-5 with TRBJ1-5; the D is unclear. Germline CDR1 is MNHEY and CDR2 is SVGAGI. Trimming removed 6 bases at V and 3 bases at J, with 9 bases between. This CDR3 is 13 amino acids long. CDR3 sequence (DNA): TGTGCCAGCAGCCCAGGCTACAATCAGCCCCAGCATTTT. Its protein product is CASSPGYNQPQHF.

Regarding this clone: At one of its ends the junction is not consistent with the germline gene, which may arise from a read error. The V gene is TRBV18, the J gene TRBJ1-1; D may be TRBD1 (5 bases). The germline V gene encodes CDR1 KGHSH and CDR2 LQKENI. CDR3 length: 16 amino acids. The CDR3 nucleotides read TGTGCCAGCTCCCCACTACCCGGCCAGGGGAACACTGAAGCTTTCTTT. As protein: CASSPLPGQGNTEAFF.

This clone was seen only a few times. The V call is TRBV9, the J call TRBJ2-7; weak D call: TRBD2 (5 bases). CDR3 length: 13 amino acids. Germline CDR1 SGDLS, CDR2 YYNGEE. Trimming took 4 bases from V and 5 from J, leaving 13 bases between them. In DNA form, the CDR3 reads TGTGCCAGCAGCTCTTGGGGAGAGGACGAGCAGTACTTC. Encoded protein: CASSSWGEDEQYF. The variable domain in full, with the rest retrieved from reference TRBV9 and TRBJ2-7, is DSGVTQTPKHLITATGQRVTLRCSPRSGDLSVYWYQQSLDQGLQFLIQYYNGEERAKGNILERFSAQQFPDLHSELNLSSLELGDSALYFCASSSWGEDEQYFGPGTRLTVT.

The chain links TRBV28 to TRBJ1-1; 8 positions match TRBD1. Trimming cost V 10 bases and J 5 bases; bases outside gene matches: 9. The CDR3 contains 13 residues. CDR1 MDHEN and CDR2 SYDVKM come from the germline V gene. The CDR3 DNA follows: TGTGCCACGGCTGAGACAGGGGCGACTGAAGCTTTCTTT. Its protein product is CATAETGATEAFF.

The J gene is TRBJ2-1, the V gene TRBV7-9; D possibly corresponds to TRBD1 (6 bases). Germline V gene lookup returns CDR1 SEHNR and CDR2 FQNEAQ (reference sequence). With 3 bases removed from V and 8 bases from J, the gap between germline ends came to 17 bases. The CDR3 spans 15 residues. The chain's CDR3 is CASSFRGGPGDEQFF. CDR3 sequence (DNA): TGTGCCAGCAGCTTCAGAGGGGGTCCAGGGGATGAGCAGTTCTTC.

The chain has TRBV6-1 and TRBJ2-2; 9 positions match TRBD1. CDR3 length: 16 amino acids. V dropped 4 bases and J dropped 5; count of bases not matched to a gene: 8. Germline V gene sequence: CDR1 MNHNS, CDR2 SASEGT. The CDR3 nucleotides read TGTGCCAGCAGTGGCAGGACAGGGGTTGAGACCGGGGAGCTGTTTTTT. Its translation is CASSGRTGVETGELFF.

This chain links TRBV2 with TRBJ1-1, with TRBD1 matching 7 bases. CDR3 length equals 15 residues. From germline, CDR1 is SNHLY and CDR2 FYNNEI. The V segment lost 1 base and the J segment 0 bases; nucleotides outside the gene matches: 2. CDR3 loop: CASSEGTGMNTEAFF. The DNA of the CDR3 is TGTGCCAGCAGTGAAGGGACAGGTATGAACACTGAAGCTTTCTTT.

The V and J genes are TRBV10-3 and TRBJ1-2; unclear D gene. V lost 7 bases, J lost 6 bases, and 9 bases lay in between. Germline CDR1 and CDR2: ENHRY and SYGVKD. CDR3 length equals 11 residues. This CDR3 reads CAIKTPHGYTF. CDR3 nucleotide sequence: TGTGCCATCAAGACACCCCATGGCTACACCTTC.

This clone has only one observation. J is TRBJ1-5 and V is TRBV7-2; tentative D call: TRBD1 (6 bases). This CDR3 contains 15 residues. Germline CDR1 is SGHTA and CDR2 is FQGNSA. Trimming stripped 5 bases from V and 6 bases from J, with 17 bases between. The CDR3, as DNA: TGTGCCAGCAGCCCCTGGGGCAGGGGTTTTCAGCCCCAGCATTTT. Translation: CASSPWGRGFQPQHF.

The chain combines TRBV15 with TRBJ1-4; D is unresolved. This CDR3 spans 15 amino acids. In germline, CDR1 is LNHNV, CDR2 YYDKDF (reference sequence). V was shortened by 8 bases and J by 0 bases, with 13 bases between the two germline ends. CDR3 sequence: CATASRHSTNEKLFF. The DNA of the CDR3 is TGTGCCACCGCCTCGCGGCACTCAACTAATGAAAAACTGTTTTTT.